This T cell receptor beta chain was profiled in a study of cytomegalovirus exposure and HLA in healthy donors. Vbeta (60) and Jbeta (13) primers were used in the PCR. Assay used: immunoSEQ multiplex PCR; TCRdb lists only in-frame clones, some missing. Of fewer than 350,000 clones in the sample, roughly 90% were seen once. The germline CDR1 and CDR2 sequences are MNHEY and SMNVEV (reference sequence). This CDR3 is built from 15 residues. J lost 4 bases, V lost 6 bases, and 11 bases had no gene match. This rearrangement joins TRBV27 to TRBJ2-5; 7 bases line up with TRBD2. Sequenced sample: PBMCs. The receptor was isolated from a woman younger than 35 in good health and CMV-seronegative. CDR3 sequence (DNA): TGTGCCAGCAGCCCTCCGGGACTACTAAGAGAGACCCAGTACTTC. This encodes CASSPPGLLRETQYF.